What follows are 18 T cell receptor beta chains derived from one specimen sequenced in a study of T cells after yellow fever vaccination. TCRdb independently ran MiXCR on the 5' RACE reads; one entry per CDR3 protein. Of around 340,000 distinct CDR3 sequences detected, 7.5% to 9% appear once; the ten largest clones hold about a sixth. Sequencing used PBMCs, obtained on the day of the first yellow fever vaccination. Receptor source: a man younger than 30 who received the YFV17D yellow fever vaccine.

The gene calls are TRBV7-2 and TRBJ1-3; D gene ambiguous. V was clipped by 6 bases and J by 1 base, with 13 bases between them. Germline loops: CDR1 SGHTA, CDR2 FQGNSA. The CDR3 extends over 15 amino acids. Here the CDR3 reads CASSQYLPSGNTIYF. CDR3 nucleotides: TGTGCCAGCAGTCAGTACCTTCCTTCTGGAAACACCATATATTTT.

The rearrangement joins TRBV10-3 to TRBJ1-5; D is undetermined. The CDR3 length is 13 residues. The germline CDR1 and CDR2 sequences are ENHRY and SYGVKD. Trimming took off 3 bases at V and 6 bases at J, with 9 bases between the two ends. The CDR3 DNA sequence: TGTGCCATCAGTGACCCGGGAGGTCAGCCCCAGCATTTT. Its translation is CAISDPGGQPQHF.

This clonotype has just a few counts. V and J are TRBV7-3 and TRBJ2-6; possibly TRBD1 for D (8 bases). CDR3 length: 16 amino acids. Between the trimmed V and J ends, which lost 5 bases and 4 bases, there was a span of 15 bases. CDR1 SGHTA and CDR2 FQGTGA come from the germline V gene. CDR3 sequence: CASSPQGGFGANVLTF. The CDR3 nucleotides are TGTGCCAGCAGCCCACAGGGGGGGTTCGGGGCCAACGTCCTGACTTTC.

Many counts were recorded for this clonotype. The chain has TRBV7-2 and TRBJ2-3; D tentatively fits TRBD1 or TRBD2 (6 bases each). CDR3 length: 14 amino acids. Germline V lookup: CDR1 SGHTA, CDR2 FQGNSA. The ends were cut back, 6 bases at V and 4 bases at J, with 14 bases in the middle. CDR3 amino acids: CASSPGAGADTQYF. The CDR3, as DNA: TGTGCCAGCAGTCCGGGGGCAGGGGCAGATACGCAGTATTTT.

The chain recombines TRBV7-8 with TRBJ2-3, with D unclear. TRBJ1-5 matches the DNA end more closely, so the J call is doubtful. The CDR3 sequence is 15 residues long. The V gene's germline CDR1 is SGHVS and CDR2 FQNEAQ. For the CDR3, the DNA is TGTGCCAGCAGCTTCCCTGGACTCCTAGAAGATACGCAGCATTTT. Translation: CASSFPGLLEDTQHF.

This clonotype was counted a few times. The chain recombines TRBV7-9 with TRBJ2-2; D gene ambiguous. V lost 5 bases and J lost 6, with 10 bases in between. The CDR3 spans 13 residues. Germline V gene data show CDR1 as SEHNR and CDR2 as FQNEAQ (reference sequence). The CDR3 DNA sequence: TGTGCCAGCAGCCCATGGTCGCCCGGGGAGCTGTTTTTT. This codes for CASSPWSPGELFF. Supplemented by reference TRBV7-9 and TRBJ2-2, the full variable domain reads DTGVSQNPRHKITKRGQNVTFRCDPISEHNRLYWYRQTLGQGPEFLTYFQNEAQLEKSRLLSDRFSAERPKGSFSTLEIQRTEQGDSAMYLCASSPWSPGELFFGEGSRLTVL.

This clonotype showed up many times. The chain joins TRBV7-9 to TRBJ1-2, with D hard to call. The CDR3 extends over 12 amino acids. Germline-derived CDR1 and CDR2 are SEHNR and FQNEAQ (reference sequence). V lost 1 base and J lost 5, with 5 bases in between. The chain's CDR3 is CASSLVGYGYTF. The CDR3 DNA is TGTGCCAGCAGCTTAGTGGGTTATGGCTACACCTTC.

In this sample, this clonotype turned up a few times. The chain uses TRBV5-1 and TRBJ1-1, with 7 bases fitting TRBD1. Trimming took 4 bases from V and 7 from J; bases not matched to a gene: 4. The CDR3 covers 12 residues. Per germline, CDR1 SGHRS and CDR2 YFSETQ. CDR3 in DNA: TGCGCCAGCAGCAATGACAGGGATGAAGCTTTCTTT. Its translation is CASSNDRDEAFF.

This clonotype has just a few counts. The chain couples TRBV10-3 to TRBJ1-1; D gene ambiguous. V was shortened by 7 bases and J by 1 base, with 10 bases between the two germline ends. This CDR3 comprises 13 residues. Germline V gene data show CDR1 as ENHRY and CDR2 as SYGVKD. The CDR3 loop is CAIKWEKNTEAFF. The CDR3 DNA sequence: TGTGCCATCAAGTGGGAGAAGAACACTGAAGCTTTCTTT.

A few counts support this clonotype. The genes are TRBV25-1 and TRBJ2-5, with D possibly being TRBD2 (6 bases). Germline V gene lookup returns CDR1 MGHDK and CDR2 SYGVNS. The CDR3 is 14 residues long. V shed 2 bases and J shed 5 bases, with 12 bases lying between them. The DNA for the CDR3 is TGTGCCAGCAGTGAACGTCGTGCGGGGGAGACCCAGTACTTC. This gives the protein CASSERRAGETQYF.

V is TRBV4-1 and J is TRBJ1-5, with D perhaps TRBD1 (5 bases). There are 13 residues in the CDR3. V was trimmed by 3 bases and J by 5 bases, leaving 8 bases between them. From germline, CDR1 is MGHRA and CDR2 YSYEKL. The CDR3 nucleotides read TGCGCCAGCAGCCATCGGGGGGATCAGCCCCAGCATTTT. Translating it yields CASSHRGDQPQHF.

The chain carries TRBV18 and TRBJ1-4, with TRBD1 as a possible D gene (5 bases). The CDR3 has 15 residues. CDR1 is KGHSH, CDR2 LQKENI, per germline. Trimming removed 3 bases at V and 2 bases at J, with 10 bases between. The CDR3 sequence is CASSPIGATNEKLFF. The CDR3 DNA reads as TGTGCCAGCTCACCTATAGGGGCCACTAATGAAAAACTGTTTTTT.

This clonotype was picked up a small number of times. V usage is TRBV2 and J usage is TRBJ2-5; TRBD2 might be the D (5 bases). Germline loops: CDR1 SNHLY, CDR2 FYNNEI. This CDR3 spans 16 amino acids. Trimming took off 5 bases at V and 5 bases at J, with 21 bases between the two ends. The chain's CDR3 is CASSLMVIGSIETQYF. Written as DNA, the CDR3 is TGTGCCAGCAGTCTGATGGTTATAGGGAGTATTGAGACCCAGTACTTC.

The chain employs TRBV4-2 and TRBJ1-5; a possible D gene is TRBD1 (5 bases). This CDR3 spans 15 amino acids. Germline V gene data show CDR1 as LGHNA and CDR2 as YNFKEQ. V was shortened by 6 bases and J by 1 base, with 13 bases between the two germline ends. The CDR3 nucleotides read TGTGCCAGCAGGGACATGGGAGGCAGCAATCAGCCCCAGCATTTT. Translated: CASRDMGGSNQPQHF.

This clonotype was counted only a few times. In DNA, the CDR3 is TGTGCCAGCAGCTCCGGGACAGGGTACCAGTATTTT. Translation gives CASSSGTGYQYF. This chain links TRBV7-9 with TRBJ2-3; TRBD1 matches at 9 bases. The CDR3 contains 12 residues. The germline V gene encodes CDR1 SEHNR and CDR2 FQNEAQ (reference sequence). V lost 4 bases to trimming and J lost 12 bases; unmatched junction nucleotides: 5. Using reference TRBV7-9 and TRBJ2-3 for the parts outside the CDR3, the full variable domain is DTGVSQNPRHKITKRGQNVTFRCDPISEHNRLYWYRQTLGQGPEFLTYFQNEAQLEKSRLLSDRFSAERPKGSFSTLEIQRTEQGDSAMYLCASSSGTGYQYFGPGTRLTVL.

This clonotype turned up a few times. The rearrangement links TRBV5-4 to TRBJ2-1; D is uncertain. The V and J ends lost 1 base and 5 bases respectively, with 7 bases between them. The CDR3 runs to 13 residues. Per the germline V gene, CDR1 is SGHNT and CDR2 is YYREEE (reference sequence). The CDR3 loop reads CASSLLSDNEQFF. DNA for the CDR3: TGTGCCAGCAGCTTGCTGTCAGACAATGAGCAGTTCTTC.

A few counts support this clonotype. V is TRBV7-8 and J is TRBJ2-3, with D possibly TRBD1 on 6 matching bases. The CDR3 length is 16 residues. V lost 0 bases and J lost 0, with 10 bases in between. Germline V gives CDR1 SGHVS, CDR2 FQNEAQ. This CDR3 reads CASSLAHQGSTDTQYF. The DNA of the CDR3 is TGTGCCAGCAGCTTAGCCCATCAGGGGAGCACAGATACGCAGTATTTT. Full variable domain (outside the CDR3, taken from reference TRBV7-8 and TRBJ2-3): GAGVSQSPRYKVAKRGQDVALRCDPISGHVSLFWYQQALGQGPEFLTYFQNEAQLDKSGLPSDRFFAERPEGSVSTLKIQRTQQEDSAVYLCASSLAHQGSTDTQYFGPGTRLTVL.

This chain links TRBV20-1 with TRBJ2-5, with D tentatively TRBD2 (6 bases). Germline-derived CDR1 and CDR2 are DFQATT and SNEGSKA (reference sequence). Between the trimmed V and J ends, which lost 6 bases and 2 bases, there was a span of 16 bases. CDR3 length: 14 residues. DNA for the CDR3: TGCAGTGCCTACTACGCGGGACGGCAAGAGACCCAGTACTTC. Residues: CSAYYAGRQETQYF.